The rows below give T cell receptor beta chains drawn from one sample of a study of T cell repertoires in ileal Crohn's disease. The protocol was immunoSEQ multiplex PCR, while the TCRdb copy is restricted to in-frame clones and leaves out a portion. The sample lists about 14,000 clones, over 60% seen once, with 4% to 5% in the top ten. Sequencing was done on a sample of ileal tissue. The receptors come from an adult with Crohn's disease. CDR3s include the opening cysteine and the closing phenylalanine or tryptophan. The order of the fields is V gene, D gene, clone size, J gene, CDR3 length, CDR3 protein, CDR3 DNA. D genes are given only for firm matches. Clone size is not always given. Where it is, it says once, few, many or a class for expanded clones.

v_call: TRBV30
d_call: TRBD1
clone_size: -
j_call: TRBJ1-4
cdr3_length: 15
cdr3_aa: CAWSELGQGSEKLFF
cdr3_nt: TGTGCCTGGAGTGAATTAGGACAGGGGAGCGAAAAACTGTTTTTT

v_call: TRBV7-2
d_call: TRBD2
clone_size: -
j_call: TRBJ2-7
cdr3_length: 16
cdr3_aa: CASSRGMSGGINEQYF
cdr3_nt: TGTGCCAGCAGCAGGGGGATGAGCGGGGGTATAAACGAGCAGTACTTC

v_call: TRBV11-1
d_call: TRBD2
clone_size: -
j_call: TRBJ2-7
cdr3_length: 13
cdr3_aa: CASSLPGLVVQYF
cdr3_nt: TGTGCCAGCAGCTTACCTGGACTAGTAGTGCAGTACTTC

v_call: TRBV6-1
d_call: -
clone_size: -
j_call: TRBJ1-6
cdr3_length: 15
cdr3_aa: CASSEFAAGNSPLHF
cdr3_nt: TGTGCCAGCAGTGAATTCGCGGCCGGCAATTCACCCCTCCACTTT

v_call: TRBV19
d_call: TRBD1
clone_size: -
j_call: TRBJ2-4
cdr3_length: 14
cdr3_aa: CASTPGQSYHIQYF
cdr3_nt: TGTGCCAGTACGCCGGGACAGTCTTATCACATTCAGTACTTC

v_call: TRBV6-5
d_call: -
clone_size: -
j_call: TRBJ1-1
cdr3_length: 14
cdr3_aa: CASSLTHENTEAFF
cdr3_nt: TGTGCCAGCAGCCTGACACATGAGAACACTGAAGCTTTCTTT

v_call: TRBV6-1
d_call: TRBD1
clone_size: -
j_call: TRBJ2-5
cdr3_length: 13
cdr3_aa: CASTPTGAGTQYF
cdr3_nt: TGTGCCAGCACCCCGACAGGGGCAGGGACCCAGTACTTC

v_call: TRBV9
d_call: TRBD1
clone_size: -
j_call: TRBJ1-6
cdr3_length: 16
cdr3_aa: CASSAGTGDYNSPLHF
cdr3_nt: TGTGCCAGCAGTGCCGGGACAGGTGACTATAATTCACCCCTCCACTTT

v_call: TRBV19
d_call: TRBD1
clone_size: -
j_call: TRBJ2-2
cdr3_length: 14
cdr3_aa: CASSADREWGELFF
cdr3_nt: TGTGCCAGTAGTGCCGACAGGGAGTGGGGGGAGCTGTTTTTT

v_call: TRBV18
d_call: -
clone_size: -
j_call: TRBJ2-7
cdr3_length: 12
cdr3_aa: CASSPSAYEQYF
cdr3_nt: TGTGCCAGCTCACCATCGGCCTACGAGCAGTACTTC

v_call: TRBV2
d_call: TRBD2
clone_size: medium-sized
j_call: TRBJ2-2
cdr3_length: 16
cdr3_aa: CATKLRSGVTTGELFF
cdr3_nt: TGTGCCACCAAGTTGCGAAGCGGGGTTACGACCGGGGAGCTGTTTTTT

v_call: TRBV7-6
d_call: -
clone_size: once
j_call: TRBJ2-5
cdr3_length: 12
cdr3_aa: CASSPGKETQYF
cdr3_nt: TGTGCCAGCAGCCCGGGGAAAGAGACCCAGTACTTC

v_call: TRBV30
d_call: TRBD2
clone_size: -
j_call: TRBJ2-7
cdr3_length: 13
cdr3_aa: CAWSPPGLVEQYF
cdr3_nt: TGTGCCTGGAGTCCTCCGGGACTAGTCGAGCAGTACTTC

v_call: TRBV7-2
d_call: TRBD1
clone_size: -
j_call: TRBJ2-2
cdr3_length: 16
cdr3_aa: CASSSQGVQVTGELFF
cdr3_nt: TGTGCCAGCAGCTCCCAGGGGGTACAGGTCACCGGGGAGCTGTTTTTT

v_call: TRBV7-9
d_call: -
clone_size: medium-sized
j_call: TRBJ1-1
cdr3_length: 12
cdr3_aa: CASSLVATEAFF
cdr3_nt: TGTGCCAGCAGCTTAGTGGCCACTGAAGCTTTCTTT

v_call: TRBV5-1
d_call: -
clone_size: -
j_call: TRBJ2-7
cdr3_length: 13
cdr3_aa: CASSLLSSYEQYF
cdr3_nt: TGCGCCAGCAGCTTGCTTAGCTCCTACGAGCAGTACTTC

v_call: TRBV12-5
d_call: -
clone_size: -
j_call: TRBJ1-6
cdr3_length: 14
cdr3_aa: CASGYGSEDSPLHF
cdr3_nt: TGTGCTAGTGGTTATGGCAGCGAGGATTCACCCCTCCACTTT

v_call: TRBV28
d_call: -
clone_size: few
j_call: TRBJ1-1
cdr3_length: 12
cdr3_aa: CASSFYSTEAFF
cdr3_nt: TGTGCCAGCAGTTTCTACTCCACTGAAGCTTTCTTT

v_call: TRBV28
d_call: TRBD2
clone_size: -
j_call: TRBJ2-7
cdr3_length: 14
cdr3_aa: CASSLGGSSYEQYF
cdr3_nt: TGTGCCAGCAGTTTAGGCGGGAGCTCCTACGAGCAGTACTTC

v_call: TRBV15
d_call: -
clone_size: few
j_call: TRBJ2-1
cdr3_length: 13
cdr3_aa: CATSRGGRDEQFF
cdr3_nt: TGTGCCACCAGCAGAGGGGGGCGGGATGAGCAGTTCTTC

v_call: TRBV15
d_call: TRBD2
clone_size: -
j_call: TRBJ2-5
cdr3_length: 16
cdr3_aa: CATSSWTSGEQETQYF
cdr3_nt: TGTGCCACCAGCAGTTGGACTAGCGGGGAACAAGAGACCCAGTACTTC

v_call: TRBV5-1
d_call: TRBD1
clone_size: -
j_call: TRBJ2-2
cdr3_length: 15
cdr3_aa: CASSLGGGFTGELFF
cdr3_nt: TGCGCCAGCAGCTTGGGAGGGGGCTTCACCGGGGAGCTGTTTTTT

v_call: TRBV5-6
d_call: -
clone_size: -
j_call: TRBJ1-3
cdr3_length: 16
cdr3_aa: CASSFAMGRSGNTIYF
cdr3_nt: TGTGCCAGCAGCTTCGCCATGGGGCGCTCTGGAAACACCATATATTTT

v_call: TRBV13
d_call: -
clone_size: -
j_call: TRBJ1-2
cdr3_length: 15
cdr3_aa: CASSSAPTANYGYTF
cdr3_nt: TGTGCCAGCAGCTCAGCCCCGACAGCTAACTATGGCTACACCTTC

v_call: TRBV10-3
d_call: TRBD2
clone_size: few
j_call: TRBJ2-3
cdr3_length: 16
cdr3_aa: CAISEGLAGSTDTQYF
cdr3_nt: TGTGCCATCAGTGAAGGGCTAGCGGGGAGCACAGATACGCAGTATTTT

v_call: TRBV5-1
d_call: TRBD1
clone_size: -
j_call: TRBJ1-2
cdr3_length: 15
cdr3_aa: CASSPGTGETYGYTF
cdr3_nt: TGCGCCAGCAGCCCGGGGACAGGGGAAACCTATGGCTACACCTTC

v_call: TRBV6-1
d_call: -
clone_size: -
j_call: TRBJ1-2
cdr3_length: 13
cdr3_aa: CASLAENNYGYTF
cdr3_nt: TGTGCCAGCCTGGCCGAAAATAACTATGGCTACACCTTC

v_call: TRBV6-6
d_call: TRBD1
clone_size: -
j_call: TRBJ1-1
cdr3_length: 13
cdr3_aa: CASGTAENTEAFF
cdr3_nt: TGTGCCAGCGGGACAGCCGAAAACACTGAAGCTTTCTTT

v_call: TRBV14
d_call: -
clone_size: -
j_call: TRBJ2-2
cdr3_length: 16
cdr3_aa: CASSQVRDRNTGELFF
cdr3_nt: TGTGCCAGCAGCCAAGTACGGGATCGGAACACCGGGGAGCTGTTTTTT

v_call: TRBV2
d_call: -
clone_size: -
j_call: TRBJ2-3
cdr3_length: 15
cdr3_aa: CASSEETVSTDTQYF
cdr3_nt: TGTGCCAGCAGTGAAGAGACAGTAAGCACAGATACGCAGTATTTT

v_call: TRBV7-9
d_call: -
clone_size: -
j_call: TRBJ1-2
cdr3_length: 13
cdr3_aa: CASSRERDYGYTF
cdr3_nt: TGTGCCAGCAGCCGAGAGCGGGACTATGGCTACACCTTC

v_call: TRBV6-6
d_call: TRBD1
clone_size: -
j_call: TRBJ2-5
cdr3_length: 15
cdr3_aa: CASLPTGGGGETQYF
cdr3_nt: TGTGCCAGCCTACCAACAGGGGGCGGCGGGGAGACCCAGTACTTC

v_call: TRBV11-2
d_call: TRBD1
clone_size: once
j_call: TRBJ2-7
cdr3_length: 18
cdr3_aa: CASSLDSLPGQGNYEQYF
cdr3_nt: TGTGCCAGCAGCTTAGATTCACTCCCGGGACAGGGTAACTACGAGCAGTACTTC

v_call: TRBV6-6
d_call: -
clone_size: -
j_call: TRBJ2-3
cdr3_length: 14
cdr3_aa: CASSYGGITDTQYF
cdr3_nt: TGTGCCAGCAGTTACGGAGGGATCACAGATACGCAGTATTTT

v_call: TRBV11-2
d_call: TRBD1
clone_size: once
j_call: TRBJ1-3
cdr3_length: 14
cdr3_aa: CASSWGQNGNTIYF
cdr3_nt: TGTGCCAGCAGCTGGGGACAGAATGGAAACACCATATATTTT

v_call: TRBV6-5
d_call: -
clone_size: -
j_call: TRBJ1-2
cdr3_length: 13
cdr3_aa: CASSPRINYGYTF
cdr3_nt: TGTGCCAGCAGCCCCAGGATTAACTATGGCTACACCTTC

v_call: TRBV4-3
d_call: TRBD2
clone_size: -
j_call: TRBJ2-3
cdr3_length: 18
cdr3_aa: CASSQTQRGGLATDTQYF
cdr3_nt: TGCGCCAGCAGCCAAACCCAGCGGGGGGGCTTAGCCACAGATACGCAGTATTTT

v_call: TRBV27
d_call: -
clone_size: -
j_call: TRBJ2-4
cdr3_length: 16
cdr3_aa: CASPNDGSVAKNIQYF
cdr3_nt: TGTGCCAGCCCAAATGATGGGAGTGTAGCCAAAAACATTCAGTACTTC

v_call: TRBV18
d_call: TRBD1
clone_size: -
j_call: TRBJ2-6
cdr3_length: 21
cdr3_aa: CASSPQLRGQGAHSGANVLTF
cdr3_nt: TGTGCCAGCTCACCACAACTCCGGGGACAGGGGGCCCATTCTGGGGCCAACGTCCTGACTTTC

v_call: TRBV6-6
d_call: -
clone_size: once
j_call: TRBJ2-1
cdr3_length: 12
cdr3_aa: CASSHPDSKQFF
cdr3_nt: TGTGCCAGCAGCCACCCGGACAGCAAGCAGTTCTTC

v_call: TRBV2
d_call: TRBD1
clone_size: -
j_call: TRBJ2-1
cdr3_length: 16
cdr3_aa: CASSEERGRFYNEQFF
cdr3_nt: TGTGCCAGCAGTGAAGAAAGGGGGCGCTTCTACAATGAGCAGTTCTTC

v_call: TRBV2
d_call: TRBD1
clone_size: -
j_call: TRBJ2-7
cdr3_length: 15
cdr3_aa: CASRVQGTRLNEQYF
cdr3_nt: TGTGCCAGCAGGGTACAGGGGACGAGGTTAAATGAGCAGTACTTC

v_call: TRBV29-1
d_call: -
clone_size: -
j_call: TRBJ2-5
cdr3_length: 13
cdr3_aa: CSVHVRGQETQYF
cdr3_nt: TGCAGCGTTCATGTCAGGGGACAAGAGACCCAGTACTTC

v_call: TRBV28
d_call: TRBD1
clone_size: -
j_call: TRBJ2-3
cdr3_length: 16
cdr3_aa: CASSAQPGQGQHTQYF
cdr3_nt: TGTGCCAGCAGTGCCCAACCGGGACAGGGGCAACATACGCAGTATTTT

v_call: TRBV7-6
d_call: -
clone_size: -
j_call: TRBJ1-4
cdr3_length: 15
cdr3_aa: CASSPRQQKNEKLFF
cdr3_nt: TGTGCCAGCAGCCCCAGACAGCAGAAAAATGAAAAACTGTTTTTT

v_call: TRBV4-2
d_call: -
clone_size: -
j_call: TRBJ1-6
cdr3_length: 15
cdr3_aa: CASSQDRQGGGTLHF
cdr3_nt: TGTGCCAGCAGCCAAGATAGGCAGGGTGGAGGGACCCTCCACTTT

v_call: TRBV6-5
d_call: -
clone_size: -
j_call: TRBJ2-3
cdr3_length: 14
cdr3_aa: CASNTINRLNTQYF
cdr3_nt: TGTGCCAGCAATACTATAAACAGGTTGAATACGCAGTATTTT

v_call: TRBV10-3
d_call: -
clone_size: -
j_call: TRBJ1-1
cdr3_length: 13
cdr3_aa: CAIGSPMNTEAFF
cdr3_nt: TGTGCCATAGGGAGCCCAATGAACACTGAAGCTTTCTTT

v_call: TRBV6-6
d_call: -
clone_size: -
j_call: TRBJ1-5
cdr3_length: 15
cdr3_aa: CASSYGRRASQPQHF
cdr3_nt: TGTGCCAGCAGTTACGGTAGGCGAGCTAGTCAGCCCCAGCATTTT

v_call: TRBV7-8
d_call: TRBD1
clone_size: -
j_call: TRBJ1-1
cdr3_length: 14
cdr3_aa: CASSRDRGNTEAFF
cdr3_nt: TGTGCCAGCAGCCGAGACAGGGGGAACACTGAAGCTTTCTTT

v_call: TRBV15
d_call: -
clone_size: -
j_call: TRBJ2-7
cdr3_length: 13
cdr3_aa: CATSRGGNYEQYF
cdr3_nt: TGTGCCACCAGCAGAGGGGGCAACTACGAGCAGTACTTC

v_call: TRBV6-1
d_call: TRBD1
clone_size: -
j_call: TRBJ1-6
cdr3_length: 14
cdr3_aa: CASKQGLLDSPLHF
cdr3_nt: TGTGCCAGCAAACAGGGGCTTTTGGATTCACCCCTCCACTTT

v_call: TRBV28
d_call: TRBD1
clone_size: -
j_call: TRBJ2-7
cdr3_length: 17
cdr3_aa: CASSLLPGTGISYEQYF
cdr3_nt: TGTGCCAGCAGTTTATTACCCGGGACAGGGATTTCCTACGAGCAGTACTTC

v_call: TRBV5-6
d_call: -
clone_size: -
j_call: TRBJ1-1
cdr3_length: 13
cdr3_aa: CASSLGRYSEAFF
cdr3_nt: TGTGCCAGCAGCTTGGGCCGGTACAGTGAAGCTTTCTTT

v_call: TRBV30
d_call: -
clone_size: -
j_call: TRBJ2-3
cdr3_length: 12
cdr3_aa: CAWSRGTDTQYF
cdr3_nt: TGTGCCTGGAGCAGGGGAACAGATACGCAGTATTTT

v_call: TRBV5-1
d_call: -
clone_size: -
j_call: TRBJ1-4
cdr3_length: 17
cdr3_aa: CASSLVRGGITNEKLFF
cdr3_nt: TGCGCCAGCAGCTTGGTTCGAGGTGGCATAACTAATGAAAAACTGTTTTTT

v_call: TRBV19
d_call: TRBD1
clone_size: -
j_call: TRBJ2-7
cdr3_length: 14
cdr3_aa: CASRTGTGFGEQYF
cdr3_nt: TGTGCCAGTAGAACCGGGACAGGGTTTGGCGAGCAGTACTTC

v_call: TRBV19
d_call: -
clone_size: -
j_call: TRBJ1-2
cdr3_length: 14
cdr3_aa: CASSIGQDFSGYTF
cdr3_nt: TGTGCCAGTAGTATAGGCCAGGATTTTAGTGGCTACACCTTC

v_call: TRBV30
d_call: -
clone_size: few
j_call: TRBJ1-1
cdr3_length: 13
cdr3_aa: CAWSVQGPTEAFF
cdr3_nt: TGTGCCTGGAGTGTACAGGGCCCCACTGAAGCTTTCTTT

v_call: TRBV6-5
d_call: TRBD1
clone_size: once
j_call: TRBJ1-6
cdr3_length: 16
cdr3_aa: CASSYGQAIGNSPLHF
cdr3_nt: TGTGCCAGCAGTTACGGACAGGCGATTGGTAATTCACCCCTCCACTTT